The 27 T cell receptor beta chains reported below all come from one sample, sequenced in a study of blood T cell repertoires in COVID-19. TCRdb's copy holds only in-frame clones and misses some; the assay was immunoSEQ multiplex PCR. The sample includes more than 250,000 clones, under 95% of them seen just once. Source material: PBMCs or T cells enriched from blood (not recorded which). These receptors came from a woman aged 25 to 39 who had recovered from COVID-19.

The CDR3 nucleotides are TGTGCCAGCACCCGAGCGGCAGGGGGCACTGAAGCTTTCTTT. It translates to CASTRAAGGTEAFF. This sequence joins TRBV7-8 and TRBJ1-1, with 7 bases fitting TRBD1. Germline V gene data show CDR1 as SGHVS and CDR2 as FQNEAQ. Trimming removed 7 bases from V and 4 bases from J; junction bases left unmatched: 9. The CDR3 loop spans 14 amino acids.

This chain uses TRBV2 with TRBJ1-2, with D uncertain. Trimming shortened V by 7 bases and J by 13 bases, and 19 bases separated the two germline ends. The CDR3 runs to 12 residues. Germline V gene data show CDR1 as SNHLY and CDR2 as FYNNEI. The CDR3 bases are TGTGCCAGCAATGGAATGGAGTCACCCACCACCTTC. Translating gives CASNGMESPTTF. The variable domain in full, with the rest retrieved from reference TRBV2 and TRBJ1-2, is EPEVTQTPSHQVTQMGQEVILRCVPISNHLYFYWYRQILGQKVEFLVSFYNNEISEKSEIFDDQFSVERPDGSNFTLKIRSTKLEDSAMYFCASNGMESPTTFGSGTRLTVV.

The gene calls are TRBV29-1 and TRBJ1-5; D might be TRBD1 (5 bases). The V gene's germline CDR1 is SQVTM and CDR2 ANQGSEA. V shed 6 bases and J shed 1 base, with 13 bases lying between them. The CDR3 extends over 14 amino acids. The CDR3 nucleotides are TGCAGCGTCGACAGTGGGGGGAGCAATCAGCCCCAGCATTTT. This translates into CSVDSGGSNQPQHF.

The J gene is TRBJ2-7, the V gene TRBV9; 7 bases align to TRBD2. The CDR3 loop spans 16 amino acids. V dropped 4 bases and J dropped 5; count of bases not matched to a gene: 15. The germline V gene has CDR1 SGDLS and CDR2 YYNGEE. CDR3 protein: CASSSRGSGVLNEQYF. The CDR3 DNA is TGTGCCAGCAGCTCCAGAGGGAGCGGGGTCCTGAACGAGCAGTACTTC.

The V and J genes are TRBV11-3 and TRBJ2-1; TRBD1 matches 9 bases. With V trimmed by 5 bases and J by 6 bases, 8 bases remained unmatched. Looked up from germline, CDR1 is SGHNT and CDR2 is YENEEA. CDR3 length equals 15 residues. The CDR3 DNA follows: TGTGCCAGCAGCGAACTAGGACAGGGGTCCAATGAGCAGTTCTTC. Its translation is CASSELGQGSNEQFF.

The V call is TRBV14, the J call TRBJ1-2; 9 bases map to TRBD1. This CDR3 is 15 amino acids long. V lost 1 base and J lost 2; bases outside the gene matches: 2. CDR1 SGHDN and CDR2 FVKESK come from the germline V gene. CDR3 sequence (DNA): TGTGCCAGCAGCCAAGTCACAGGGGGCAACTATGGCTACACCTTC. Protein sequence: CASSQVTGGNYGYTF. Looking up the rest from reference TRBV14 and TRBJ1-2 gives the full variable domain: EAGVTQFPSHSVIEKGQTVTLRCDPISGHDNLYWYRRVMGKEIKFLLHFVKESKQDESGMPNNRFLAERTGGTYSTLKVQPAELEDSGVYFCASSQVTGGNYGYTFGSGTRLTVV.

The V and J genes are TRBV4-1 and TRBJ1-5; TRBD1 is a possible D gene (5 bases). V was clipped by 0 bases and J by 7 bases, with 22 bases between them. The CDR3 has 18 amino acids. Germline V lookup: CDR1 MGHRA, CDR2 YSYEKL. The CDR3 loop is CASSQDEMGVRGRQPQHF. CDR3 nucleotides: TGCGCCAGCAGCCAAGATGAGATGGGTGTAAGGGGTAGGCAGCCCCAGCATTTT.

The chain has TRBV7-9 and TRBJ1-2; D possibly corresponds to TRBD1 (5 bases). Germline CDR1 SEHNR, CDR2 FQNEAQ (reference sequence). CDR3 size: 15 residues. Deletions cut 1 base from V and 5 bases from J, with 14 bases between. CDR3: CASSLDGGSLYGYTF. As DNA, the CDR3 is TGTGCCAGCAGCTTAGACGGGGGATCCCTATATGGCTACACCTTC.

The chain joins TRBV30 to TRBJ1-1, with a tentative D call TRBD1 (5 bases). Trimming pared 1 base from V and 6 bases from J, leaving 15 bases between. Germline V gene sequence: CDR1 GTSNPN, CDR2 SVGIG (reference sequence). This CDR3 is 14 amino acids long. CDR3 in amino acids: CAWSGPRIGAEAFF. The CDR3 nucleotides are TGTGCCTGGAGTGGCCCCAGGATAGGGGCTGAAGCTTTCTTT.

The rearrangement uses TRBV28 and TRBJ1-5; TRBD1 matches at 8 bases. Trimming took 4 bases from V and 2 from J; bases not matched to a gene: 1. This CDR3 is built from 14 residues. CDR1 MDHEN and CDR2 SYDVKM come from the germline V gene. The CDR3 here is CASSSGGGNQPQHF. For the CDR3, the DNA is TGTGCCAGCAGTTCAGGGGGCGGCAATCAGCCCCAGCATTTT. The full variable domain, rest sourced from reference TRBV28 and TRBJ1-5, is DVKVTQSSRYLVKRTGEKVFLECVQDMDHENMFWYRQDPGLGLRLIYFSYDVKMKEKGDIPEGYSVSREKKERFSLILESASTNQTSMYLCASSSGGGNQPQHFGDGTRLSIL.

The table lists this clone with a count of one. The chain recombines TRBV9 with TRBJ2-6; D possibly corresponds to TRBD1 (6 bases). Looked up from germline, CDR1 is SGDLS and CDR2 is YYNGEE. Trimming left V 4 bases short and J 1 base short, with 9 bases between. The CDR3 is 15 residues long. The CDR3 sequence: CASSTRGSGANVLTF. The CDR3 DNA reads as TGTGCCAGCAGCACAAGGGGGTCTGGGGCCAACGTCCTGACTTTC.

V is TRBV13 and J is TRBJ1-4, with D maybe TRBD1 (5 bases). The length of the CDR3 is 15 residues. CDR1 and CDR2 from the germline V gene are PRHDT and FYEKMQ (reference sequence). V dropped 5 bases and J dropped 7 bases, with 17 bases sitting between them. CDR3 DNA sequence: TGTGCCAGCAGCCAAGGTGGCCGGAGGGGTGAAAAACTGTTTTTT. Translated, it gives CASSQGGRRGEKLFF. Combining the CDR3 with reference TRBV13 and TRBJ1-4 gives the whole variable domain AAGVIQSPRHLIKEKRETATLKCYPIPRHDTVYWYQQGPGQDPQFLISFYEKMQSDKGSIPDRFSAQQFSDYHSELNMSSLELGDSALYFCASSQGGRRGEKLFFGSGTQLSVL.

The gene calls are TRBV28 and TRBJ1-2; TRBD1 aligns across 9 bases. CDR1 and CDR2 from the germline V gene are MDHEN and SYDVKM. The CDR3 is made up of 12 amino acids. The trim removed 10 bases at V and 7 bases at J, leaving 7 bases unmatched. The chain's CDR3 is CATGTGSSGYTF. CDR3 bases: TGTGCCACCGGGACAGGGAGTAGTGGCTACACCTTC.

The chain is built from TRBV19 and TRBJ1-5; D call uncertain. The CDR3 consists of 13 residues. V was pared by 5 bases and J by 5 bases, with 10 bases between. Germline V gene lookup returns CDR1 LNHDA and CDR2 SQIVND (reference sequence). CDR3 region: CASSAKIDQPQHF. The CDR3 bases are TGTGCCAGTAGTGCGAAAATAGATCAGCCCCAGCATTTT.

The V gene is TRBV15, the J gene TRBJ2-2; no firm D call. The ends were cut back, 3 bases at V and 8 bases at J, with 19 bases in the middle. This CDR3 contains 16 residues. Germline-derived CDR1 and CDR2 are LNHNV and YYDKDF (reference sequence). In nucleotides, the CDR3 is TGTGCCACCAGCAGCCGAATAGCTATCGGTTCGGGGGAGCTGTTTTTT. The encoded protein is CATSSRIAIGSGELFF. The full variable domain, rest sourced from reference TRBV15 and TRBJ2-2, is DAMVIQNPRYQVTQFGKPVTLSCSQTLNHNVMYWYQQKSSQAPKLLFHYYDKDFNNEADTPDNFQSRRPNTSFCFLDIRSPGLGDTAMYLCATSSRIAIGSGELFFGEGSRLTVL.

This rearrangement joins TRBV13 to TRBJ2-7, with 8 bases aligning to TRBD1. The length of the CDR3 is 14 residues. V was pared by 6 bases and J by 5 bases, with 9 bases of the junction left unmatched. The germline V gene has CDR1 PRHDT and CDR2 FYEKMQ (reference sequence). The DNA of the CDR3 is TGTGCCAGCAGTTGGGCAGGGGGCGGTAACGAGCAGTACTTC. Translation gives CASSWAGGGNEQYF.

The genes are TRBV5-1 and TRBJ2-5, with a weak D call TRBD1 (5 bases). This CDR3 has 14 amino acids. Germline V gene sequence: CDR1 SGHRS, CDR2 YFSETQ. With 0 bases removed from V and 3 bases from J, the gap between germline ends came to 9 bases. The DNA of the CDR3 is TGCGCCAGCAGCTTGGGACAGTTCGAAGAGACCCAGTACTTC. Its translation: CASSLGQFEETQYF.

The chain joins TRBV11-2 to TRBJ1-2; 10 bases map to TRBD1. Germline CDR1 SGHAT, CDR2 FQNNGV. Unmatched junction bases numbered 8, after V lost 4 bases and J lost 0 bases. The CDR3 loop spans 17 amino acids. CDR3 protein: CASSSMGQGRANYGYTF. Here the CDR3 DNA reads TGTGCCAGCAGCTCTATGGGACAGGGGAGGGCTAACTATGGCTACACCTTC.

The rearrangement links TRBV11-3 to TRBJ2-1, with 9 bases fitting TRBD2. This CDR3 has 16 residues. From germline, CDR1 is SGHNT and CDR2 YENEEA. Trimming at V came to 5 bases and at J to 2 bases, leaving 7 bases not matched to a gene. The CDR3 loop reads CASSPSSGKTYNEQFF. The CDR3 DNA is TGTGCCAGCAGCCCATCTAGCGGGAAGACCTACAATGAGCAGTTCTTC.

This rearrangement joins TRBV7-9 to TRBJ2-1; 11 positions match TRBD2. CDR1 is SEHNR and CDR2 is FQNEAQ in the germline V gene (reference sequence). V trimming: 2 bases; J trimming: 7 bases; junction bases outside the gene matches: 13. CDR3 length: 18 amino acids. CDR3 protein: CASSLNALAGGPRNEQFF. In DNA, the CDR3 is TGTGCCAGCAGCTTAAATGCCTTAGCGGGGGGGCCGCGGAATGAGCAGTTCTTC. The full variable domain, in which reference TRBV7-9 and TRBJ2-1 provide the parts outside the CDR3, is DTGVSQNPRHKITKRGQNVTFRCDPISEHNRLYWYRQTLGQGPEFLTYFQNEAQLEKSRLLSDRFSAERPKGSFSTLEIQRTEQGDSAMYLCASSLNALAGGPRNEQFFGPGTRLTVL.

The gene calls are TRBV20-1 and TRBJ1-5, with 8 bases aligning to TRBD1. The germline V gene encodes CDR1 DFQATT and CDR2 SNEGSKA (reference sequence). V shed 3 bases, J shed 5 bases, and the junction held 6 bases outside the gene matches. The CDR3 extends over 14 amino acids. The CDR3 DNA sequence: TGCAGTGCTAGTTCAGGGGGCATGGATCAGCCCCAGCATTTT. Translating it yields CSASSGGMDQPQHF.

The V call is TRBV28, the J call TRBJ1-6, with 9 bases fitting TRBD1. This CDR3 region has 16 residues. J gave up 7 bases and V 6 bases, and 10 bases lay outside the gene matches. Germline values: CDR1 MDHEN, CDR2 SYDVKM. In DNA, the CDR3 is TGTGCCAGCAGGCAACTGACCGGACAGGGGAATTCACCCCTCCACTTT. It codes for CASRQLTGQGNSPLHF. Based on the CDR3 plus reference TRBV28 and TRBJ1-6, the full variable domain is DVKVTQSSRYLVKRTGEKVFLECVQDMDHENMFWYRQDPGLGLRLIYFSYDVKMKEKGDIPEGYSVSREKKERFSLILESASTNQTSMYLCASRQLTGQGNSPLHFGNGTRLTVT.

Only one count was recorded for this clone. This chain joins TRBV2 and TRBJ2-3; D perhaps matches TRBD2 (6 bases). Per the germline V gene, CDR1 is SNHLY and CDR2 is FYNNEI. The CDR3 has 11 amino acids. Trimming removed 8 bases from V and 6 bases from J, with 9 bases in between. CDR3 region: CASEGRDTQYF. In DNA, the CDR3 is TGTGCCAGCGAGGGGAGGGATACGCAGTATTTT.

The chain combines TRBV5-6 with TRBJ2-7, with a weak D call TRBD1 (6 bases). V lost 2 bases and J 13 bases, leaving 16 bases between the germline ends. The CDR3 runs 12 residues. Germline V CDR1 and CDR2: SGHDT, YYEEEE. The DNA for the CDR3 is TGTGCCAGCAGCTTTTTACAGGGATTGATTTACTTC. Amino acid sequence: CASSFLQGLIYF.

The chain joins TRBV28 to TRBJ1-3; no clear D gene. CDR3 length: 16 amino acids. Per germline, CDR1 MDHEN and CDR2 SYDVKM. The germline V and J ends were trimmed by 6 bases and 0 bases, with 15 bases remaining between them. The CDR3 here is CASSPLMGTSGNTIYF. The CDR3 coding sequence is TGTGCCAGCAGCCCCCTGATGGGCACCTCTGGAAACACCATATATTTT.

The V call is TRBV5-1, the J call TRBJ1-4; D is ambiguous. Germline values: CDR1 SGHRS, CDR2 YFSETQ. Deletions cut 1 base from V and 2 bases from J, with 12 bases between. This CDR3 has 16 amino acids. CDR3 protein: CASSLMLSGTNEKLFF. The CDR3 region has the DNA TGCGCCAGCAGCTTGATGCTTAGCGGGACTAATGAAAAACTGTTTTTT.

The V and J genes are TRBV28 and TRBJ1-1; D is possibly TRBD1 (5 bases). The CDR3 is 14 residues long. The germline gives CDR1 MDHEN, CDR2 SYDVKM. The V gene lost 4 bases and the J gene lost 0 bases, with 9 bases spanning the gap. The CDR3 region is CASSSSGLNTEAFF. The CDR3, as DNA: TGTGCCAGCAGTTCCTCAGGGTTGAACACTGAAGCTTTCTTT.